This entry concerns a single TCR beta chain. The data were obtained in a study of blood T cell repertoires in COVID-19. Study in general: PBMCs, B-cell-depleted T cells, or T cells provided the cDNA or gDNA that made up the material.

In the original analysis: Reference gene primer amplification gave estimated nucleated cell counts. Some clones are missing from TCRdb's copy, which holds only in-frame ones; the method was immunoSEQ multiplex PCR. The V and J calls and clone size are taken from that table; D and trimming were inferred from the DNA. The table records 190,000 or so clones, roughly four fifths of them present only once. The V gene lost 0 bases and the J gene lost 7 bases, with 7 bases spanning the gap. The CDR3 runs to 13 residues. Germline-derived CDR1 and CDR2 are KGHSH and LQKENI. Living in 20 to 30 US areas, the participants were between about 18 and 90 years of age. What the recovered Cohort 3 donors had was two negative PCRs, clearance, or symptom resolution.

This clonotype was sampled from a man aged 35-49 years who had recovered from COVID-19. The chain joins TRBV18 to TRBJ2-1; D remains unclear. The sample was PBMCs or T cells enriched from blood (not recorded which). The CDR3, as DNA: TGTGCCAGCTCACCACCCGAGTTAAATGAGCAGTTCTTC. Translating gives CASSPPELNEQFF.